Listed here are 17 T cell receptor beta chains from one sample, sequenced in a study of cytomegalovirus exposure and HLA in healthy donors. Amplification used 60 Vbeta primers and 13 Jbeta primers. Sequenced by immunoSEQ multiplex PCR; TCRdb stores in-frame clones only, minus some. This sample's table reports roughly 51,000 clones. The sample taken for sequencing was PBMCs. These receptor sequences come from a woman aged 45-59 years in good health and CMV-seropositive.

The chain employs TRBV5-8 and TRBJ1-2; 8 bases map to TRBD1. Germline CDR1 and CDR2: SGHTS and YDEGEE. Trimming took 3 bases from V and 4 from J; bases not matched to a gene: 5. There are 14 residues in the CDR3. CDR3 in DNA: TGTGCCAGCAGCTCGGTGGACAGGGTCTATGGCTACACCTTC. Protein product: CASSSVDRVYGYTF.

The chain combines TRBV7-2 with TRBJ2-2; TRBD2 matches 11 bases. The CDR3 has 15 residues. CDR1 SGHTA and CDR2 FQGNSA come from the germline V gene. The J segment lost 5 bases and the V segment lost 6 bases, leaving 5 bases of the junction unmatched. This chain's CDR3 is CASSGVAGGTGELFF. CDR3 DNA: TGTGCCAGCAGTGGAGTAGCGGGGGGGACCGGGGAGCTGTTTTTT.

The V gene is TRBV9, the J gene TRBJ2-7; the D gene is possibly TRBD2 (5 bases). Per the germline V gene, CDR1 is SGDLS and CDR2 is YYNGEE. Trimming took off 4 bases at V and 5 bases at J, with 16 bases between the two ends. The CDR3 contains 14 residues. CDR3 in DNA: TGTGCCAGCAGCATGGGATCGACTATCGACGAGCAGTACTTC. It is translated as CASSMGSTIDEQYF.

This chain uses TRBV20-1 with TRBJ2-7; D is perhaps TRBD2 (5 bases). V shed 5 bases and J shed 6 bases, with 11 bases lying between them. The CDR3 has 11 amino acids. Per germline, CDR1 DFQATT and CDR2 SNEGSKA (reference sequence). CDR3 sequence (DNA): TGCAGTGCTCAGGCGGGCCCCGAGCAGTACTTC. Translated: CSAQAGPEQYF.

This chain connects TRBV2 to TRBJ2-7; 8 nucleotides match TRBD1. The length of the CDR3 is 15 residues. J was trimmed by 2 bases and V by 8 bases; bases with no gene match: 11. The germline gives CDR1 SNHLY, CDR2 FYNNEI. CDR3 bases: TGTGCCAGCCGGGACAGGCATATTACTACCTACGAGCAGTACTTC. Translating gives CASRDRHITTYEQYF.

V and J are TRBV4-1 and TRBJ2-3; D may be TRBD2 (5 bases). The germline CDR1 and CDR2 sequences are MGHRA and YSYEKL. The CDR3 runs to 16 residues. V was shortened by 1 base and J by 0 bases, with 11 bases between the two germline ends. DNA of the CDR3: TGCGCCAGCAGCCAAGGGTCCGGACTGAGCACAGATACGCAGTATTTT. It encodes CASSQGSGLSTDTQYF.

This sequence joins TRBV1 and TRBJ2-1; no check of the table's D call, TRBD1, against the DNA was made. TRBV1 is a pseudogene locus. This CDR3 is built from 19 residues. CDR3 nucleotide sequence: TGCACCAGTCACCCGGGACAGATCCTACAGGGCTACTCCTACAATGAGCAGTTCTTC. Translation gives CTSHPGQILQGYSYNEQFF.

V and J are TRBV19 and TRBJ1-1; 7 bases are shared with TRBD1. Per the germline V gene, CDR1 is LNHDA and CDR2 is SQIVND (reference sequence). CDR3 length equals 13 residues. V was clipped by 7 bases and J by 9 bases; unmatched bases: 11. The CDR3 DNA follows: TGTGCCAGTAAACGGACCACAGGGGAAAAAGCTTTCTTT. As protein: CASKRTTGEKAFF. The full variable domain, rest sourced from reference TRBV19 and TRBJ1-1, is DGGITQSPKYLFRKEGQNVTLSCEQNLNHDAMYWYRQDPGQGLRLIYYSQIVNDFQKGDIAEGYSVSREKKESFPLTVTSAQKNPTAFYLCASKRTTGEKAFFGQGTRLTVV.

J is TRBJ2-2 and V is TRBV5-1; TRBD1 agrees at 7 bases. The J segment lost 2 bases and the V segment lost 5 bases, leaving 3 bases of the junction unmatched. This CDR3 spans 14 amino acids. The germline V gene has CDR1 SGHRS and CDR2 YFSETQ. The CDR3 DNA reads TGCGCCAGCAGAGGGGACAGTAACACCGGGGAGCTGTTTTTT. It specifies CASRGDSNTGELFF.

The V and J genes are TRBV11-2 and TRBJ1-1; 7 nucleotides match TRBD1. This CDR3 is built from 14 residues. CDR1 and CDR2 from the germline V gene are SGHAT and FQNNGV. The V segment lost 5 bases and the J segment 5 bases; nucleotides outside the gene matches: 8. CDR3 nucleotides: TGTGCCAGCAGCCTCCGGGCAGGGGGGACTGAAGCTTTCTTT. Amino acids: CASSLRAGGTEAFF.

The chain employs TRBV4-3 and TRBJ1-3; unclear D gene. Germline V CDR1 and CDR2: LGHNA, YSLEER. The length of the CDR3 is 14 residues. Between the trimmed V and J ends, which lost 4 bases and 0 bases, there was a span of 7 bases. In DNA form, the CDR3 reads TGCGCCAGCAGCCGGGAGATCTCTGGAAACACCATATATTTT. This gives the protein CASSREISGNTIYF.

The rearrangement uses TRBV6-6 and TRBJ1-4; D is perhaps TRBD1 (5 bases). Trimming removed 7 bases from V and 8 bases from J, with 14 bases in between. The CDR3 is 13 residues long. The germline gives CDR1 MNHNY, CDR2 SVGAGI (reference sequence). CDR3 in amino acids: CASTARAREKLFF. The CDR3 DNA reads TGTGCCAGCACTGCCAGGGCTAGGGAAAAACTGTTTTTT.

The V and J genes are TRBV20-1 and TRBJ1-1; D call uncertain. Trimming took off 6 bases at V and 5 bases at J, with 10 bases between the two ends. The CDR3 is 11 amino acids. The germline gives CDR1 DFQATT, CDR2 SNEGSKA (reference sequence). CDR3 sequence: CSAVQWTEAFF. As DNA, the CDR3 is TGCAGTGCGGTCCAGTGGACTGAAGCTTTCTTT.

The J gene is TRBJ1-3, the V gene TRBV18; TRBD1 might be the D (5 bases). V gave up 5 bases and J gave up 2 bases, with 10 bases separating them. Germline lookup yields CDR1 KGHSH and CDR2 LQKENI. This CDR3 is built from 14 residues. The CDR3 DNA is TGTGCCAGCTCAGAACAGGTTACTGGAAACACCATATATTTT. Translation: CASSEQVTGNTIYF.

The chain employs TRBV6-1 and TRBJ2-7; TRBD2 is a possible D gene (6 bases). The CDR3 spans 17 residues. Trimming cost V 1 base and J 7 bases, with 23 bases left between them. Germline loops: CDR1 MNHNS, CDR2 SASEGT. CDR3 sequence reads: CASSEGLAGGPAGEQYF. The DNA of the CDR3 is TGTGCCAGCAGTGAAGGGTTGGCTGGAGGGCCCGCAGGGGAGCAGTACTTC.

The CDR3 nucleotides are TGTGCCAGCAGTTATGAGGGGGGGCCCAACAATGAGCAGTTCTTC. It encodes CASSYEGGPNNEQFF. The V gene is TRBV6-5, the J gene TRBJ2-1; a possible D gene is TRBD2 (7 bases). The ends were cut back, 3 bases at V and 5 bases at J, with 14 bases in the middle. Germline CDR1 and CDR2: MNHEY and SVGAGI. This CDR3 is 15 amino acids long.

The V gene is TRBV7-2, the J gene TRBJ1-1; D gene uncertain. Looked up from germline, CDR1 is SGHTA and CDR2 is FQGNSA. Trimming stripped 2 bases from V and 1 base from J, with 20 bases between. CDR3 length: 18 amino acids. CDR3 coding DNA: TGTGCCAGCAGCTTATTGGTGTCGGTCAAGCGATCGAACACTGAAGCTTTCTTT. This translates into CASSLLVSVKRSNTEAFF.